Listed here are 5 T cell receptor beta chains from one sample, sequenced in a study of T cell responses to AZD1222 COVID-19 vaccine. Libraries were prepared by immunoSEQ multiplex PCR; TCRdb keeps only in-frame clonotypes and omits some of them. The table has around 140,000 clones, roughly nine tenths seen once. The sequenced sample was peripheral blood, obtained on day 0 of AZD1222 vaccination. The receptors shown here come from an adult in good health.

The chain recombines TRBV28 with TRBJ1-2, with TRBD1 as a possible D gene (6 bases). The CDR3 totals 13 residues. Germline CDR1 is MDHEN and CDR2 is SYDVKM. The ends were cut back, 2 bases at V and 2 bases at J, with 6 bases in the middle. The CDR3 loop reads CASSLTGNYGYTF. DNA for the CDR3: TGTGCCAGCAGTTTAACAGGGAACTATGGCTACACCTTC.

J is TRBJ2-1 and V is TRBV27; 9 bases line up with TRBD2. Germline V gene sequence: CDR1 MNHEY, CDR2 SMNVEV (reference sequence). Losses at the gene ends were 3 bases for V and 6 bases for J; bases not matched to a gene: 6. This CDR3 is built from 15 residues. In DNA form, the CDR3 reads TGTGCCAGCAGTTTTTCGCTAGCGGGAAGCAATGAGCAGTTCTTC. The encoded protein is CASSFSLAGSNEQFF.

In DNA form, the CDR3 reads TGTGCCAGCAGCGTAGCTACAGGGGCGTTGTCCTACGAGCAGTACTTC. It encodes CASSVATGALSYEQYF. This sequence joins TRBV9 and TRBJ2-7, with 7 bases lining up with TRBD1. Germline trimming cut 0 bases from V and 1 base from J; bases unmatched to any gene: 7. The CDR3 has 16 amino acids. CDR1 is SGDLS and CDR2 is YYNGEE in the germline V gene.

This clone was seen only a few times. The chain employs TRBV4-1 and TRBJ1-4; D may be TRBD1 (5 bases). V was pared by 4 bases and J by 2 bases, with 23 bases between. Germline V gene sequence: CDR1 MGHRA, CDR2 YSYEKL. The CDR3 runs 19 residues. DNA of the CDR3: TGCGCCAGCAGCCTCGGGGGGGGTCGGAGGACCCGGACTAATGAAAAACTGTTTTTT. Its translation is CASSLGGGRRTRTNEKLFF.

This clone was detected once. CDR3: CSASIGRDYEQYF. The CDR3 DNA follows: TGCAGTGCTAGTATCGGGAGGGACTACGAGCAGTACTTC. The chain employs TRBV20-1 and TRBJ2-7; 8 nucleotides match TRBD2. The CDR3 spans 13 residues. Losses at the gene ends were 3 bases for V and 3 bases for J; bases not matched to a gene: 4. The V gene's germline CDR1 is DFQATT and CDR2 SNEGSKA (reference sequence).